Included here is one TCR beta chain sequence, with context. Its antigen is as yet unknown. With V trimmed by 1 base and J by 7 bases, 10 bases remained unmatched. CDR1 and CDR2 from the germline V gene are SGHTA and FQGNSA. CDR3 length equals 17 residues. PCR was performed using 60 Vbeta and 13 Jbeta primers. TCRdb's table, derived via immunoSEQ multiplex PCR, lists solely in-frame clones and lacks some. This sample yields 97,000 or so clones, of which under 70% are seen a single time; 2% to 2.5% belongs to the top ten. This entry comes from a study of cytomegalovirus exposure and HLA in healthy donors. Study outcomes and limitations: Reports credit the classifier with highly specific, highly sensitive diagnosis of cytomegalovirus status. Many donors shared some public TCRs, even though most TCR sequences were rare. By a later analysis, the bulk of CMV-associated TCR beta chains appeared HLA-restricted.

Sequencing was performed on PBMCs. The sequence came from a man between 50 and 59 years old in good health and CMV-seronegative. The chain is built from TRBV7-2 and TRBJ2-1; 10 nucleotides agree with TRBD2. Here the CDR3 reads CASSLVSSGSKRNEQFF. DNA of the CDR3: TGTGCCAGCAGCTTAGTGTCTAGCGGGAGCAAAAGGAATGAGCAGTTCTTC. Combining the CDR3 with reference TRBV7-2 and TRBJ2-1 gives the whole variable domain GAGVSQSPSNKVTEKGKDVELRCDPISGHTALYWYRQSLGQGLEFLIYFQGNSAPDKSGLPSDRFSAERTGGSVSTLTIQRTQQEDSAVYLCASSLVSSGSKRNEQFFGPGTRLTVL.